The present entry profiles one TCR beta chain with its context. The CDR3 contains 15 residues. The germline gives CDR1 MNHEY, CDR2 SVGAGI. Trimming stripped 2 bases from V and 7 bases from J, with 12 bases between. As handled by the study authors: Cell counts per sample came from amplifying reference gene primers. Clones were sequenced by immunoSEQ multiplex PCR, and TCRdb holds only the in-frame ones, with some missing. V, J and clone size are taken as reported in that table, and D and trimming were inferred from the DNA itself. Of about 150,000 clones listed, 81% are singletons. This entry belongs to a study of blood T cell repertoires in COVID-19. Study in general: The origin of the acute and convalescent COVID-19 samples was the United States, Italy and Spain. PBMCs, B-cell-depleted T cells, or T cells provided the cDNA or gDNA that made up the material.

Specimen: peripheral blood. The gene calls are TRBV6-5 and TRBJ1-6; D might be TRBD1 (6 bases). The receptor was isolated from a woman aged 55-70 years with active or convalescent COVID-19. Here the CDR3 reads CASSYVGGKNSPLHF. The CDR3 region has the DNA TGTGCCAGCAGTTACGTTGGGGGCAAGAATTCACCCCTCCACTTT.